Here is one T cell receptor beta chain with its context. In the original analysis: For nucleated cells, counts were estimated from reference gene primer amplification. Repertoires were generated with immunoSEQ multiplex PCR, while TCRdb's copy carries only in-frame clones and drops some. V, J and clone size were drawn from that table, and D and trimming were deduced from the DNA. Seen here are about 230,000 clones, 84% observed once, and the top ten hold about 4.5%. Germline V gene sequence: CDR1 GTSNPN, CDR2 SVGIG (reference sequence). Trimming removed 4 bases from V and 1 base from J; junction bases left unmatched: 4. This CDR3 region has 14 residues. These data originate in a study of blood T cell repertoires in COVID-19.

The sample consisted of peripheral blood. The chain is built from TRBV30 and TRBJ1-2, with 9 bases fitting TRBD1. The receptor's source is a man in his fifties or sixties with active or convalescent COVID-19. The CDR3, as DNA: TGTGCCTGGACCTGGACAGGGGTTAACTATGGCTACACCTTC. It codes for CAWTWTGVNYGYTF.